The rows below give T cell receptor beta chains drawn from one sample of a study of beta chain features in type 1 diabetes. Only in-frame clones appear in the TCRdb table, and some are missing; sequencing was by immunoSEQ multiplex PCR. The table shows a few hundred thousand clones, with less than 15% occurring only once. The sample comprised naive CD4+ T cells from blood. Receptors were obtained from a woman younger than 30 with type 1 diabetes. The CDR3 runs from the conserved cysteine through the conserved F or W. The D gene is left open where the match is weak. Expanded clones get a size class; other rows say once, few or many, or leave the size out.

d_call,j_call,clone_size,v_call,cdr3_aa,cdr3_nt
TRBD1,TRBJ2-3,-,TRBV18,CASSRDRGSDTQYF,TGTGCCAGCTCACGGGACAGGGGCTCAGATACGCAGTATTTT
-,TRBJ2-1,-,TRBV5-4,CASSRQGTSLNEQFF,TGTGCCAGCAGCCGACAGGGGACTAGCTTGAATGAGCAGTTCTTC
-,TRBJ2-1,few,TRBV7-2,CASSSETSIRGNEQFF,TGTGCCAGCAGCTCCGAGACTAGCATCAGGGGTAATGAGCAGTTCTTC
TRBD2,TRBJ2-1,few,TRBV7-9,CASSLAASGRAREQFF,TGTGCCAGCAGCTTAGCAGCTAGCGGGAGGGCCCGTGAGCAGTTCTTC
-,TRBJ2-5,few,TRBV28,CASSPSSLGHQETQYF,TGTGCCAGCAGTCCCTCTAGCCTTGGGCACCAAGAGACCCAGTACTTC
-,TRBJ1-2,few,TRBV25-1,CASSEIPQLYGYTF,TGTGCCAGCAGTGAAATACCCCAACTCTATGGCTACACCTTC
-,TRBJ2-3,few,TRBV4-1,CASSQVRDYDTQYF,TGCGCCAGCAGCCAAGTTAGAGATTACGATACGCAGTATTTT
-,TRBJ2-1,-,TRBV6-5,CASSYDSRGYNEQFF,TGTGCCAGCAGTTACGATTCGCGGGGATACAATGAGCAGTTCTTC
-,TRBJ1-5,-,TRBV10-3,CAISESNTGNQPQHF,TGTGCCATCAGTGAGTCGAATACAGGTAATCAGCCCCAGCATTTT
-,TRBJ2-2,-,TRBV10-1,CASSKQGSGELFF,TGCGCCAGCAGTAAGCAGGGTTCCGGGGAGCTGTTTTTT
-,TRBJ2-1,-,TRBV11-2,CASSLVRGSSYNEQFF,TGTGCCAGCAGCTTAGTCCGGGGGAGCTCCTACAATGAGCAGTTCTTC
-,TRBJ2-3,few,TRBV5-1,CASSPPEGGTDTQYF,TGCGCCAGCAGCCCGCCGGAGGGCGGGACAGATACGCAGTATTTT
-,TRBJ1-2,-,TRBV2,CASLNRLSNYGYTF,TGTGCCAGCTTAAACAGGCTATCTAACTATGGCTACACCTTC
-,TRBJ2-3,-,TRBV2,CASSPGGRTSTDTQYF,TGTGCCAGCAGTCCCGGCGGCAGGACTAGCACAGATACGCAGTATTTT
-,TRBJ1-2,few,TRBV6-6,CASSYSQDGYTF,TGTGCCAGCAGTTACTCGCAGGATGGCTACACCTTC
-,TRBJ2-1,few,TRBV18,CASSPFSRNEQFF,TGTGCCAGCTCACCATTCTCCCGGAATGAGCAGTTCTTC
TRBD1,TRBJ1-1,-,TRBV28,CASSRRTGANTEAFF,TGTGCCAGCAGCCGAAGGACAGGTGCGAACACTGAAGCTTTCTTT
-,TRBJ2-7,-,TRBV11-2,CASSRFGTYAYEQYF,TGTGCCAGCAGCCGATTCGGGACTTATGCCTACGAGCAGTACTTC
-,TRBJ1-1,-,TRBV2,CASLGGTEAFF,TGTGCCAGCCTGGGGGGCACTGAAGCTTTCTTT
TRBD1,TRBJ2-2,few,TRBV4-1,CASSRQGGTGELFF,TGCGCCAGCAGCCGACAGGGTGGAACCGGGGAGCTGTTTTTT
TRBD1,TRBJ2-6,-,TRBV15,CATSRGPGQGNSGANVLTF,TGTGCCACCAGCAGGGGACCGGGACAGGGTAACTCTGGGGCCAACGTCCTGACTTTC
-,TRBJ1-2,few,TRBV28,CASSLRASDGYTF,TGTGCCAGCAGTTTACGCGCCTCGGATGGCTACACCTTC
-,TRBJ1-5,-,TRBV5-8,CASSLAYSNQPQHF,TGTGCCAGCAGCTTGGCCTATAGCAATCAGCCCCAGCATTTT
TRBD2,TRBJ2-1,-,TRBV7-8,CAHRGSGNDEQFF,TGTGCCCATAGGGGTAGCGGGAACGATGAGCAGTTCTTC